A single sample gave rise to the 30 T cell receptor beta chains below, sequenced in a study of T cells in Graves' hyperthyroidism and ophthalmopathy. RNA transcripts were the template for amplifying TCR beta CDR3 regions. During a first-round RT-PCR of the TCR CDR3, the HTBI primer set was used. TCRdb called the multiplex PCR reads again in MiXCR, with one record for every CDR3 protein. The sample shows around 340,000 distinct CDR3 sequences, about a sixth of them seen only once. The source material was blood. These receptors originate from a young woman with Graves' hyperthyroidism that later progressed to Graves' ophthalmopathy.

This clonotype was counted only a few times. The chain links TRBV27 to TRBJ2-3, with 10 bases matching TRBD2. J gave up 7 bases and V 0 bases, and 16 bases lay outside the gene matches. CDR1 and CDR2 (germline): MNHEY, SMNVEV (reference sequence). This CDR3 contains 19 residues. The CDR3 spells CASSLSLAGARKNAYTQYF. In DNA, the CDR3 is TGTGCCAGCAGTTTATCGCTAGCGGGGGCGCGAAAAAATGCATATACGCAGTATTTT.

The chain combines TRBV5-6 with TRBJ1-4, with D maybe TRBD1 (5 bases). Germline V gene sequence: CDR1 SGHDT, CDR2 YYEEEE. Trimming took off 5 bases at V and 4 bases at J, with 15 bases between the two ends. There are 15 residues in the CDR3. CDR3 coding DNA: TGTGCCAGCAGTCTCACCCAGGGTCTTAATGAAAAACTGTTTTTT. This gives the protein CASSLTQGLNEKLFF.

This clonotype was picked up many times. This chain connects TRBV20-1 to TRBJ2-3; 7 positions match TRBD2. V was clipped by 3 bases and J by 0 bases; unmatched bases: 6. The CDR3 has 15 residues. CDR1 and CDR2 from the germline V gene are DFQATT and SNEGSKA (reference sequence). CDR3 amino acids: CSASLSGTSTDTQYF. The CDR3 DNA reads TGCAGTGCTAGCCTGAGCGGGACCAGCACAGATACGCAGTATTTT.

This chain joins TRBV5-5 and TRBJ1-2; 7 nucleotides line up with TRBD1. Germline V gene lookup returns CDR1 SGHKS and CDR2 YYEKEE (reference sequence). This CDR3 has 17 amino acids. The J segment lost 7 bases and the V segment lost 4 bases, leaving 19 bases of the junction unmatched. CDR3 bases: TGTGCCAGCAGCCCGGAGGGTGACAGGGTTGAAACGAGTGGCTACACCTTC. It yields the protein CASSPEGDRVETSGYTF.

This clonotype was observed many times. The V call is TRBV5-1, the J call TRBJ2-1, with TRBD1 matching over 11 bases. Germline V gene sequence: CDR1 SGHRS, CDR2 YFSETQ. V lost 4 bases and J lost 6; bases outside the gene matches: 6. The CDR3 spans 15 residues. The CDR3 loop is CASSKGGTGGNEQFF. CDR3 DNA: TGCGCCAGCAGCAAGGGCGGGACAGGGGGCAATGAGCAGTTCTTC. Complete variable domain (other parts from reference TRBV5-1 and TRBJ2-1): KAGVTQTPRYLIKTRGQQVTLSCSPISGHRSVSWYQQTPGQGLQFLFEYFSETQRNKGNFPGRFSGRQFSNSRSEMNVSTLELGDSALYLCASSKGGTGGNEQFFGPGTRLTVL.

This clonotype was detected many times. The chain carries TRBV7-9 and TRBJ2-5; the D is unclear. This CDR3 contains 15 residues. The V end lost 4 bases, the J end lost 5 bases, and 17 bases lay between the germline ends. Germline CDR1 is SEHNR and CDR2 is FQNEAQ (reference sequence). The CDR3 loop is CASSSALGTRETQYF. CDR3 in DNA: TGTGCCAGCAGCTCCGCATTGGGCACGAGGGAGACCCAGTACTTC.

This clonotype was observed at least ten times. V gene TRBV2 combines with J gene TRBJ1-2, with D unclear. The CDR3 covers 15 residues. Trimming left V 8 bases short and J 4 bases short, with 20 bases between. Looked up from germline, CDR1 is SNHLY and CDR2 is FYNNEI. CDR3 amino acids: CASSPVWKERYGYTF. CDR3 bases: TGTGCCAGCTCCCCCGTGTGGAAGGAGCGCTATGGCTACACCTTC.

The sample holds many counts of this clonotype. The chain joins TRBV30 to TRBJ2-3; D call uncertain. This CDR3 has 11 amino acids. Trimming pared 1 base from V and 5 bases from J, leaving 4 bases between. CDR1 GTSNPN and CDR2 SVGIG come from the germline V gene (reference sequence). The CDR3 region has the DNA TGTGCCTGGAGTGATCTAGATACGCAGTATTTT. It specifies CAWSDLDTQYF.

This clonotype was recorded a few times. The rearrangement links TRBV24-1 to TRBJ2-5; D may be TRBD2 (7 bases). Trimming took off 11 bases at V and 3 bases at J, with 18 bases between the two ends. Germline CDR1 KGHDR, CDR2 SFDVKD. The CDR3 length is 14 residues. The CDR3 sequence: CAKTQRDIEETQYF. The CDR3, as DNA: TGTGCCAAGACCCAGCGGGACATCGAAGAGACCCAGTACTTC.

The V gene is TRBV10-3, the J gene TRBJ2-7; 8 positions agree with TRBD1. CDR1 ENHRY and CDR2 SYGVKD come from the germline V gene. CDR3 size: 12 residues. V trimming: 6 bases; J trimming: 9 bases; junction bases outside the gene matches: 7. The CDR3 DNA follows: TGTGCCATCAGCGACAGGGGATTAGGGCAGTACTTC. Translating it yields CAISDRGLGQYF.

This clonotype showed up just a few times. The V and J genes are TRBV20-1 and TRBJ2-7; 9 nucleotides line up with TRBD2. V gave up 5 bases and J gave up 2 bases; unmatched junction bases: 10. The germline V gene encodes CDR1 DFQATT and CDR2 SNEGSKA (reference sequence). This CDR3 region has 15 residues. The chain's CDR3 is CSAQGFERGAYEQYF. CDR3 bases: TGCAGTGCTCAGGGGTTTGAGCGGGGGGCCTACGAGCAGTACTTC.

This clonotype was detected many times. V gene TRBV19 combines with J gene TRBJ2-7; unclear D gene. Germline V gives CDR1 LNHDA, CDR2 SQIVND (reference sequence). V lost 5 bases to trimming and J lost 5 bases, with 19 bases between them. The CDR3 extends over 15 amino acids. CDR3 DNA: TGTGCCAGTAGTCCTCTTGATCCCGCCAGGAACGAGCAGTACTTC. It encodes CASSPLDPARNEQYF.

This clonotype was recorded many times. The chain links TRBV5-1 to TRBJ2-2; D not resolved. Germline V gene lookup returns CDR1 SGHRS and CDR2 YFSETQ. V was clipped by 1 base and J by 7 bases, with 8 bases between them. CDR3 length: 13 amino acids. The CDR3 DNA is TGCGCCAGCAGCTTGCACCGTGACGGGGAGCTGTTTTTT. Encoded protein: CASSLHRDGELFF.

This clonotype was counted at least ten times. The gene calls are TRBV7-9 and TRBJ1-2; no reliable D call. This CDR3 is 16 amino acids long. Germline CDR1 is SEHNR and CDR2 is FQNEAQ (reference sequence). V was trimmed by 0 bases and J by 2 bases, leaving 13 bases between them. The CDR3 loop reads CASSLAKGTLNYGYTF. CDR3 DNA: TGTGCCAGCAGCTTAGCGAAGGGAACACTCAACTATGGCTACACCTTC.

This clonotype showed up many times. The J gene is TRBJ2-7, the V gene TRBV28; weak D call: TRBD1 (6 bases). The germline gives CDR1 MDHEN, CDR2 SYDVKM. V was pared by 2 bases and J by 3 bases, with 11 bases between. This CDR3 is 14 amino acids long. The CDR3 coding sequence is TGTGCCAGCAGTTTAACCCGGACAGTCTACGAGCAGTACTTC. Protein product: CASSLTRTVYEQYF.

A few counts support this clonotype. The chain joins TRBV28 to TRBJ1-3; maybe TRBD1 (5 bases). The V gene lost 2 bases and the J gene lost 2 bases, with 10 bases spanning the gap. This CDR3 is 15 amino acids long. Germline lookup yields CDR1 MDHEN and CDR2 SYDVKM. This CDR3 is CASSLEGTAGNTIYF. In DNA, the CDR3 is TGTGCCAGCAGTTTAGAGGGGACCGCTGGAAACACCATATATTTT.

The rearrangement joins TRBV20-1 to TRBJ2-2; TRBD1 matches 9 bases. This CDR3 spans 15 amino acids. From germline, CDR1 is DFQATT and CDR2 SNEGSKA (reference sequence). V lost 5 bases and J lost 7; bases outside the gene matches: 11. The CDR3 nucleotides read TGCAGTGCTCCTATGGGGACAGGGTATTTCGGGGAGCTGTTTTTT. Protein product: CSAPMGTGYFGELFF.

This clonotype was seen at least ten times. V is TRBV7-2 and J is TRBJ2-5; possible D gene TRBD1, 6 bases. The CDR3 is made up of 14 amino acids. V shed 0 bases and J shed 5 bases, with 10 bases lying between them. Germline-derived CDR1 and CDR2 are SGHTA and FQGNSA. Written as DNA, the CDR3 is TGTGCCAGCAGCTTAGCCTTCAGGGGTGAGACCCAGTACTTC. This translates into CASSLAFRGETQYF.

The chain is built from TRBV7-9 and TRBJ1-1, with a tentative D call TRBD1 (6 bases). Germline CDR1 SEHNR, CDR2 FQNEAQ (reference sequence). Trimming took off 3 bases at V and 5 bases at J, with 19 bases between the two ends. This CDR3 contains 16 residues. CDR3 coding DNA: TGTGCCAGCAGCTTCAGCCTGGGCAGGGGTATGACTGAAGCTTTCTTT. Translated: CASSFSLGRGMTEAFF.

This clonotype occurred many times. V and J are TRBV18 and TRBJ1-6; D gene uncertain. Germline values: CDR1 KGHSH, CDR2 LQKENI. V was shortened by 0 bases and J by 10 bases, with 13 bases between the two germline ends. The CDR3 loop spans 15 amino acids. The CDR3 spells CASSPPLDLGSPLHF. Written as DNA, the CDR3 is TGTGCCAGCTCACCACCGTTGGATCTCGGATCACCCCTCCACTTT.

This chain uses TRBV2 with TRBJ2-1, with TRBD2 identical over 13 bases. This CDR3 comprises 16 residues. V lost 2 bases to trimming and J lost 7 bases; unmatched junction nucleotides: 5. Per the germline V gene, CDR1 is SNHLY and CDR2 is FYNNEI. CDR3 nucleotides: TGTGCCAGCAGTGAATACTTGACTAGCGGGAGGAATGAGCAGTTCTTC. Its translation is CASSEYLTSGRNEQFF.

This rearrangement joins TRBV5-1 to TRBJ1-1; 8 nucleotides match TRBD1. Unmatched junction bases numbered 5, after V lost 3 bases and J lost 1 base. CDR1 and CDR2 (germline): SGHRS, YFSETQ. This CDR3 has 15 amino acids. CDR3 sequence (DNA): TGCGCCAGCAGCTGGACAGGGCCGGGGAACACTGAAGCTTTCTTT. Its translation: CASSWTGPGNTEAFF.

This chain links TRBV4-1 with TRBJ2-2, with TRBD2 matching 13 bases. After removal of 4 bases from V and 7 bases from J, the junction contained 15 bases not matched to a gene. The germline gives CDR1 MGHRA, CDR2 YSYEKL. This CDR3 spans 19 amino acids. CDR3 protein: CASSRVLAGGLIRGGELFF. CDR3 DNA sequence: TGCGCCAGCAGCCGAGTACTAGCGGGAGGGCTAATACGAGGCGGGGAGCTGTTTTTT.

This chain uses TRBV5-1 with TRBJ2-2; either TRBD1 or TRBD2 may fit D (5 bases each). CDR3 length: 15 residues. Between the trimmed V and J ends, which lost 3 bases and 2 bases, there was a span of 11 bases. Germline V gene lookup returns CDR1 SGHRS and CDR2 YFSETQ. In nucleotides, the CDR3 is TGCGCCAGCAGCTCCCGGGACGGCAACACCGGGGAGCTGTTTTTT. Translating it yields CASSSRDGNTGELFF.

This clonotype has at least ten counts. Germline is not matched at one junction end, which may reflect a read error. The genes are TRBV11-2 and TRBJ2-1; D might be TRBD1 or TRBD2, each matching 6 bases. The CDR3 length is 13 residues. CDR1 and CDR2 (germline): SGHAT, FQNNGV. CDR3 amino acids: CASNQGGYSEQFF. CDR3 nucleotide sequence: TGTGCCAGCAACCAAGGGGGGTACAGTGAGCAGTTCTTC.

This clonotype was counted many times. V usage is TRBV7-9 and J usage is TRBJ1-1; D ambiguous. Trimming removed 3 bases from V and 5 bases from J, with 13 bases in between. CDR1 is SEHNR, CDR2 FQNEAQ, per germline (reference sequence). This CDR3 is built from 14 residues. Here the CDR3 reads CASSFDNPRTEAFF. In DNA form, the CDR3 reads TGTGCCAGCAGCTTCGACAACCCGAGGACTGAAGCTTTCTTT.

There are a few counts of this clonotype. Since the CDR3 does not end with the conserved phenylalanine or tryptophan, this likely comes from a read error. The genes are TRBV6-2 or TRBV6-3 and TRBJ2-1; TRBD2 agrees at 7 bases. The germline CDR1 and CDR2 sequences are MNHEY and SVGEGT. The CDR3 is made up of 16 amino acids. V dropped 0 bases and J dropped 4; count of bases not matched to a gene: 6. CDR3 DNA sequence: TGTGCCAGCAGTTACTCGAACGTGGGAGGGTACAATGAGCAGTTCTCC. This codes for CASSYSNVGGYNEQFS.

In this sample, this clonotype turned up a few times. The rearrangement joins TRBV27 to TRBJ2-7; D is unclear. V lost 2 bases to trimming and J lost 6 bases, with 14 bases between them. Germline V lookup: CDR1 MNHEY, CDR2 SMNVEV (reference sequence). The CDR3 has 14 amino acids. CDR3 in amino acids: CASSLNPPPTEQYF. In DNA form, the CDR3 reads TGTGCCAGCAGTTTAAATCCCCCGCCCACCGAGCAGTACTTC.

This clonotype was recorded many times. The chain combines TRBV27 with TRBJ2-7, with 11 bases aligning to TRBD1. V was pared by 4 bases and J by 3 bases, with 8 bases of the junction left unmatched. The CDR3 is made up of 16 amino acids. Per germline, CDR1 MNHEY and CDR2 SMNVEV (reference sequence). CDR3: CASSSPGQGDSYEQYF. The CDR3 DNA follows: TGTGCCAGCAGTTCACCGGGACAGGGGGATAGCTACGAGCAGTACTTC.

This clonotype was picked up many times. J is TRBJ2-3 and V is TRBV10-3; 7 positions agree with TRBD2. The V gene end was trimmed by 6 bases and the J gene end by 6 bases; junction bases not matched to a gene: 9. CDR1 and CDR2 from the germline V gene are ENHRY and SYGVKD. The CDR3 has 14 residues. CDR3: CAIRESQGGDTQYF. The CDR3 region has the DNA TGTGCCATCAGGGAATCTCAGGGAGGGGATACGCAGTATTTT.